Detailed here is one TCR beta chain. Antigen: not known. TCRdb keeps only in-frame clones here, not all; method: immunoSEQ multiplex PCR. Of fewer than 25,000 clones listed, roughly 85% were seen once; the top ten hold more than 0.9%. This record comes from a study of graft-versus-host responses after intestinal transplantation. Looking at the study overall: Transplantation in recipients was multivisceral, liver-intestinal, or isolated intestinal. After anti-thymocyte globulin induction, recipients took tacrolimus and steroids for approximately three years.

V was pared by 3 bases and J by 2 bases, with 10 bases between. The CDR3 contains 14 residues. Germline CDR1 reads LNHNV; CDR2 reads YYDKDF (reference sequence). Study-level points and caveats: Detection of GvH clones occurred in recipient marrow, and some had their first appearance in ileum or blood. HvG clone declines early post-transplant were associated with peak circulating GvH levels.

The TCR originated in a human patient who received an intestinal transplant, so some T cells may come from the graft donor. The chain joins TRBV15 to TRBJ1-1; D is unresolved. Sequencing was performed on PBMCs, taken approximately 450 days after intestinal transplant. Written as DNA, the CDR3 is TGTGCCACCAGCAGGACCCGGTCTAACACTGAAGCTTTCTTT. Amino acid sequence: CATSRTRSNTEAFF.